A selection of T cell receptor beta chains follows, all from one sample in a study of long-term antiretroviral therapy in people with HIV. TCRdb's table, derived via immunoSEQ multiplex PCR, lists solely in-frame clones and lacks some. The sample includes about 25,000 clones, more than 75% seen only once; the top ten take more than 4%. Sequencing used unsorted PBMCs, obtained 0.5 years after starting antiretroviral therapy. These receptors all come from a woman aged 40 to 50 with HIV. Both conserved end residues are part of each CDR3. A D gene is named only where the DNA matches it firmly. Only some rows state a clone size, as once, few, many or a class for expanded clones.

cdr3_nt cdr3_aa clone_size j_call cdr3_length v_call d_call
TGCGCCAGCAGCCAAGATTTGGGCAGACACTATGGCTACACCTTC CASSQDLGRHYGYTF few TRBJ1-2 15 TRBV4-3 NA
TGTGCCAGCAGCGTAGGAGTGGAATACGAGCAGTACTTC CASSVGVEYEQYF NA TRBJ2-7 13 TRBV9 NA
TGTGCCAGCAGCTTGGGGATCACAGATACGCAGTATTTT CASSLGITDTQYF NA TRBJ2-3 13 TRBV7-2 NA
TGTGCCAGTAGTCCTCGGGACAGCGGTTTCTACGAGCAGTACTTC CASSPRDSGFYEQYF NA TRBJ2-7 15 TRBV19 TRBD1
TGCGCCAGCAGCTTGGAGATTAACTATGGCTACACCTTC CASSLEINYGYTF NA TRBJ1-2 13 TRBV5-1 NA
TGTGCCTGGAGGGACACCTATAACTATGGCTACACCTTC CAWRDTYNYGYTF NA TRBJ1-2 13 TRBV30 NA
TGTGCCAGCAGGAGGCGGACTAGCGACTACGAGCAGTACTTC CASRRRTSDYEQYF few TRBJ2-7 14 TRBV2 TRBD2
TGCGCCAGCAGCCTATTTAACGGGGTAGATACTGAAGCTTTCTTT CASSLFNGVDTEAFF NA TRBJ1-1 15 TRBV5-1 NA
TGTGCCAGCAGCTGGGACAGAAACTCTGGAAACACCATATATTTT CASSWDRNSGNTIYF NA TRBJ1-3 15 TRBV7-9 TRBD1
TGTGCCAGCAGCTTAGAAGGAGGGGTAGGACAGCCCCAGCATTTT CASSLEGGVGQPQHF NA TRBJ1-5 15 TRBV11-2 NA
TGTGCCAGCAGCCAGGGGTTAGCAACAGATACGCAGTATTTT CASSQGLATDTQYF NA TRBJ2-3 14 TRBV2 NA
TGTGCCAGCAGCCTGGGGCTTAGTACAGATACGCAGTATTTT CASSLGLSTDTQYF NA TRBJ2-3 14 TRBV7-3 NA
TGTGCCAGCAGGGGGGGCATCGAAAACGGCTATGGCTACACCTTC CASRGGIENGYGYTF NA TRBJ1-2 15 TRBV28 NA
TGTGCCAGTAAGGTTGGGGCCGGTGAGACCTACGAGCAGTACTTC CASKVGAGETYEQYF NA TRBJ2-7 15 TRBV19 NA
TGTGCCAGTAGCGGGACTAGCGGGGGATATACGCAGTATTTT CASSGTSGGYTQYF NA TRBJ2-3 14 TRBV9 TRBD2
TGTGCCAGCAGCCGACAGGGAGCCCAGAACACTGAAGCTTTCTTT CASSRQGAQNTEAFF NA TRBJ1-1 15 TRBV5-5 TRBD1
TGTGCCATCAGTGAGCTCTGGTACACTGAAGCTTTCTTT CAISELWYTEAFF NA TRBJ1-1 13 TRBV10-3 NA
TGTGCCAGTAGGCCGGGAGGCGGGGAGACCCAGTACTTC CASRPGGGETQYF NA TRBJ2-5 13 TRBV19 TRBD2
TGTGCCAGCAGCTTGGGGGGAGGAGTCGAGCAGTACTTC CASSLGGGVEQYF NA TRBJ2-7 13 TRBV5-6 NA
TGTGCCAGCAGTGACAGGGCCACTGAAGCTTTCTTT CASSDRATEAFF NA TRBJ1-1 12 TRBV28 TRBD1
TGCGCCAGCAGATTCCAAGACAGCTCCTACAATGAGCAGTTCTTC CASRFQDSSYNEQFF once TRBJ2-1 15 TRBV5-1 NA
TGTGCCTGGAGTATCACAGGGGAGGATGGCTACACCTTC CAWSITGEDGYTF NA TRBJ1-2 13 TRBV30 TRBD1
TGTGCCAGTAGGGAACTAACCGGTAGCAATCAGCCCCAGCATTTT CASRELTGSNQPQHF NA TRBJ1-5 15 TRBV19 NA
TGTGCCAGCAGCTTAATGGCAGGGACGGCCTACGAGCAGTACTTC CASSLMAGTAYEQYF few TRBJ2-7 15 TRBV7-3 NA
TGCAGCGCCTCCAAGACTAGCACAGATACGCAGTATTTT CSASKTSTDTQYF once TRBJ2-3 13 TRBV29-1 NA
TGTGCCAGCAGTCGTGACACCCGAGGCAATGAAAAACTGTTTTTT CASSRDTRGNEKLFF NA TRBJ1-4 15 TRBV5-4 NA
TGTGCCAGCAGCGTAGCCGACGGTGGTGGCTACACCTTC CASSVADGGGYTF NA TRBJ1-2 13 TRBV9 NA
TGCGCCAGCAGCTCAGGACAGGTCGATAATTCACCCCTCCACTTT CASSSGQVDNSPLHF NA TRBJ1-6 15 TRBV5-1 TRBD1
TGTGCCAGCAGTTTCGACAGCAACACCGGGGAGCTGTTTTTT CASSFDSNTGELFF NA TRBJ2-2 14 TRBV6-6 NA
TGTGCCAGCAGTTTCGACAGAGCATCCTACGAGCAGTACTTC CASSFDRASYEQYF NA TRBJ2-7 14 TRBV28 NA
TGTGCCAGCAGTTCGCCGGGACACAGGAACACTGAAGCTTTCTTT CASSSPGHRNTEAFF NA TRBJ1-1 15 TRBV28 NA
TGCGCCAGCAGCGTGGAGACGTATAGCACAGATACGCAGTATTTT CASSVETYSTDTQYF NA TRBJ2-3 15 TRBV5-1 NA
TGCGCCAGCAGCCAATCAAGCGGGGGGTTGTACCAAGAGACCCAGTACTTC CASSQSSGGLYQETQYF NA TRBJ2-5 17 TRBV4-1 TRBD2
TGTGCCAGCAGGGAAGGGGGGGTTAAGCCCCAGCATTTT CASREGGVKPQHF NA TRBJ1-5 13 TRBV2 NA
TGTGCCACCCATGGCGGGCTCACAGAGACCCAGTACTTC CATHGGLTETQYF NA TRBJ2-5 13 TRBV5-4 NA
TGTGCCAGCATCATAGACAGGTCGAGGACTGAAGCTTTCTTT CASIIDRSRTEAFF NA TRBJ1-1 14 TRBV6-1 NA
TGTGCCAGCAGTAAAACAGTGCCGGGGACCCAGTACTTC CASSKTVPGTQYF NA TRBJ2-5 13 TRBV28 NA
TGTGCCAGCAGCTTAGAGGAGGGTACGGCCGAGTACTTC CASSLEEGTAEYF NA TRBJ2-7 13 TRBV7-8 NA
TGTGCCAGCTCACCCCAGCTCCTGAACACTGAAGCTTTCTTT CASSPQLLNTEAFF NA TRBJ1-1 14 TRBV18 NA
TGTGCCAGCTCACCACAGGGGGCGAACTATGGCTACACCTTC CASSPQGANYGYTF NA TRBJ1-2 14 TRBV18 TRBD1
TGTGCCAGCAGCCGCCGGGACAGGTCCGAGACCATATATTTT CASSRRDRSETIYF NA TRBJ1-3 14 TRBV7-2 TRBD1
TGTGCCTGGAGACGGACTAGCGGGGGTTACAATGAGCAGTTCTTC CAWRRTSGGYNEQFF NA TRBJ2-1 15 TRBV30 TRBD2
TGCGCCAGCAGCCAATCCCGGGACAGGGGCTCCTATGGCTACACCTTC CASSQSRDRGSYGYTF NA TRBJ1-2 16 TRBV4-1 TRBD1
TGTGCCAGTAGTATAGGGGGAGAAGGGTTCAAAAACATTCAGTACTTC CASSIGGEGFKNIQYF NA TRBJ2-4 16 TRBV19 NA
TGTGCCAGCACTCTACTGGGGACAGATACGCAGTATTTT CASTLLGTDTQYF NA TRBJ2-3 13 TRBV27 NA
TGTGCCAGCAGCTTTTACAGGGACACAGATACGCAGTATTTT CASSFYRDTDTQYF NA TRBJ2-3 14 TRBV5-6 NA